This TCR beta chain came from a study of blood T cell repertoires in COVID-19 (dated by TCRdb to the early 2020s). Study-level background: Samples from collaborators originated in the United States, Italy and Spain and spanned both the acute and convalescent phases of COVID-19. The material from the prospective study consisted of cDNA or gDNA derived from T cells, B-cell-depleted T cells, or PBMCs. The dataset comprised deeply sampled blood TCRbeta repertoires from subjects exposed to, actively infected with, or recovered from COVID-19. The repertoires were released in a freely available public database intended as a resource for research on the immune response to SARS-CoV-2. Samples came from the ongoing ImmuneRACE study (first 160 participants) plus 1,254 subjects from 6 global collaborators. Nearly every sample came with metadata listing a de-identified subject ID, COVID-19 status, age in years and sex. Where available, HLA class I and class II types were taken from metadata supplied by the sample provider and were not determined by assay-based typing.

Concerning this clone: Its antigen specificity is not known. No base quality values were provided; no much bigger clone lies one nucleotide off.

V ends up 7 bases short and J 0 bases short, with an unmatched junction base count of 9. CDR1 and CDR2, per the germline V gene, are ENHRY and SYGVKD. The cysteine opens and the phenylalanine closes a CDR3 of 16 amino acids. Only the CDR3 DNA is retained, 48 bases long and in frame from the first base. Each collaborating institution followed its own protocols to collect whole blood in K2EDTA tubes. For TCRbeta analysis, collaborators shipped samples as frozen whole blood, isolated PBMCs, or DNA extracted from either of those sample types. On the study overall, not on this receptor specifically: How much clinical and demographic metadata was included differed by source and by participant, and the metadata was provided uncurated.

The immunoSEQ Assay, a bias-controlled multiplex PCR, was used to amplify TCRbeta CDR3 regions from genomic DNA. In the paper's pipeline: Within the assay, amplification of reference gene primers was used to estimate how many nucleated cells each sample contained. To quantify the absolute abundance of each unique TCRbeta CDR3 rearrangement, sequence reads were collapsed and filtered. For each sample, productive Simpson clonality was calculated as the square root of Simpson's diversity index across productive rearrangements. TCRdb provides this immuneACCESS table in a form limited to in-frame rearrangements. Some clones are lacking; in checked studies, under half of them reflect an unresolved V gene, and why the rest are absent is not known. The V and J calls and the clone size are those of that table, but D and trimming were determined from the DNA. This sample is represented by almost 50,000 clones; about 80% of them were singletons. Together, the top ten hold more than 25% of the sample.

The sample taken for sequencing was peripheral blood. This TCR derives from a man between 65 and 80 years old with acute or convalescent COVID-19. Here the chain combines TRBV10-3 and TRBJ2-3, with 8 bases aligning to TRBD1. The bases read TGTGCCATCACCAAGGGACAGGACGCTAGCACAGATACGCAGTATTTT. Translated, it reads CAITKGQDASTDTQYF.